This T cell receptor beta chain is from a study of cytomegalovirus exposure and HLA in healthy donors. Study context: Within the Caucasian-associated ancestry cluster were around 81% of the approximately 400 genotyped donors. The study's findings and limits: Upon later analysis, HLA-associated TCR beta chains proved more clonally expanded than other, equally common chains. TCR association rates varied by HLA locus in a later analysis, with DRB1 highest and HLA-C lowest.

Germline CDR1 is LGHNA and CDR2 is YSLEER. V lost 1 base, J lost 3 bases, and 10 bases lay in between. CDR3 length: 14 residues. To note about this clone: Its target is unknown.

It was with 60 Vbeta and 13 Jbeta primers that the PCR ran. Method: immunoSEQ multiplex PCR; TCRdb's copy keeps in-frame clones and lacks some. The repertoire has approximately 140,000 clones, 82% of them found once; the top ten carry more than 2.5%. This clonotype was obtained from a male donor in good health and CMV-seronegative. Specimen: PBMCs. The chain links TRBV4-3 to TRBJ2-7, with D possibly matching TRBD1 (6 bases). The CDR3 nucleotides are TGCGCCAGCAGCCAAGTTCCAGGGGACTACGAGCAGTACTTC. It encodes CASSQVPGDYEQYF.